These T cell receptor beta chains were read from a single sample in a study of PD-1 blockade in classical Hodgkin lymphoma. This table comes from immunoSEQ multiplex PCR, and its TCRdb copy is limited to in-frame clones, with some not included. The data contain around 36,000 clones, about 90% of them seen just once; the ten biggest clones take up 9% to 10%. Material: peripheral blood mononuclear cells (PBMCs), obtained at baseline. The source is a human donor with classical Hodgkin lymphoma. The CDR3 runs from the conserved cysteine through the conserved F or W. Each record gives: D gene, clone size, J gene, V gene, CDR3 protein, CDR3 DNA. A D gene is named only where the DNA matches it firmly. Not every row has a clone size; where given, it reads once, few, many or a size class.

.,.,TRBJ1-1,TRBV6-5,CASRTGNTEAFF,TGTGCCAGCAGGACAGGGAACACTGAAGCTTTCTTT
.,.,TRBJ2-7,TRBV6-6,CASSPRVPYEQYF,TGTGCCAGCAGCCCCCGAGTACCCTACGAGCAGTACTTC
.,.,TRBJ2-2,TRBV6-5,CASSYSDPSTGELFF,TGTGCCAGCAGTTACTCCGATCCCTCGACCGGGGAGCTGTTTTTT
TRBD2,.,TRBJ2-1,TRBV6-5,CASRGGRGLYNEQFF,TGTGCCAGCAGGGGGGGGAGGGGATTATACAATGAGCAGTTCTTC
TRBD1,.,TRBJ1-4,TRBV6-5,CASSSQGGQLFF,TGTGCCAGCAGCTCCCAGGGGGGGCAACTGTTTTTT
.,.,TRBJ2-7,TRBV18,CASSPPALGPLSYEQYF,TGTGCCAGCTCACCACCGGCTCTGGGCCCGCTCTCCTACGAGCAGTACTTC
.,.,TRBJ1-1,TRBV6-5,CASGGLNTEAFF,TGTGCCAGCGGGGGGCTGAACACTGAAGCTTTCTTT
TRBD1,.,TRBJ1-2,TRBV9,CASSDFLGQGAIGQGGYTF,TGTGCCAGCAGCGACTTTTTGGGACAGGGGGCTATCGGCCAGGGTGGCTACACCTTC
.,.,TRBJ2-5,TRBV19,CASSRVQETQYF,TGTGCCAGTAGCAGGGTTCAAGAGACCCAGTACTTC
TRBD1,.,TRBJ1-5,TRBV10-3,CAIRGTGIQQPQHF,TGTGCCATCAGGGGGACAGGGATCCAGCAGCCCCAGCATTTT
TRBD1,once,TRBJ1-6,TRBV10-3,CAIRGDRGNSPLHF,TGTGCCATCAGAGGGGACAGGGGGAATTCACCCCTCCACTTT
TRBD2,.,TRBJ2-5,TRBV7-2,CASSLMSGSGETQYF,TGTGCCAGCAGCTTAATGAGCGGGAGCGGGGAGACCCAGTACTTC
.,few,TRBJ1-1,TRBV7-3,CASSTGVNTEAFF,TGTGCCAGCAGCACCGGGGTGAACACTGAAGCTTTCTTT
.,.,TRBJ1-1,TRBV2,CASSFQGGMNTEAFF,TGTGCCAGCAGTTTCCAAGGAGGGATGAACACTGAAGCTTTCTTT
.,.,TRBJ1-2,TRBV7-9,CASSSYRANYGYTF,TGTGCCAGCAGCTCATACAGGGCTAACTATGGCTACACCTTC
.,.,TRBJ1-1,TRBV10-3,CAISELYAGTEAFF,TGTGCCATCAGTGAGCTTTACGCGGGGACTGAAGCTTTCTTT
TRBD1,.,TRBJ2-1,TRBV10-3,CAISDTGAGNEQFF,TGTGCCATCAGCGATACAGGGGCCGGGAATGAGCAGTTCTTC
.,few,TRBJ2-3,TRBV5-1,CASAFLQGHGNTQYF,TGCGCCAGCGCATTCTTACAGGGCCACGGGAATACGCAGTATTTT
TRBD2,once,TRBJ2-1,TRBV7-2,CASSLATSGRLEQFF,TGTGCCAGCAGCTTAGCGACTAGCGGGAGATTGGAGCAGTTCTTC
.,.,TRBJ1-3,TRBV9,CASSPPALGNTIYF,TGTGCCAGCAGCCCCCCGGCCCTCGGAAACACCATATATTTT
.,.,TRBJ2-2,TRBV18,CASSRDWGLNTGELFF,TGTGCCAGCTCCCGCGACTGGGGCCTTAACACCGGGGAGCTGTTTTTT
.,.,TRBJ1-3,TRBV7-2,CASSLGAAGNTIYF,TGTGCCAGCAGCTTAGGGGCAGCTGGAAACACCATATATTTT
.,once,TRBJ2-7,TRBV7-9,CASSPVGGSYEQYF,TGTGCCAGCAGCCCAGTGGGCGGTTCCTACGAGCAGTACTTC
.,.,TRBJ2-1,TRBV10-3,CAIRGTEYNEQFF,TGTGCCATCAGAGGGACGGAATACAATGAGCAGTTCTTC
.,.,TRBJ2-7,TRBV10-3,CAIRTSPYEQYF,TGTGCCATCAGGACTAGTCCCTACGAGCAGTACTTC
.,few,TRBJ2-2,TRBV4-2,CASSQERANTGELFF,TGTGCCAGCAGCCAAGAGCGTGCGAACACCGGGGAGCTGTTTTTT
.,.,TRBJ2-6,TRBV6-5,CASSYRSSGANVLTF,TGTGCCAGCAGTTACCGGAGCTCTGGGGCCAACGTCCTGACTTTC
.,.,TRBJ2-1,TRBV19,CASMVGKRYNEQFF,TGTGCCAGTATGGTAGGGAAAAGGTACAATGAGCAGTTCTTC
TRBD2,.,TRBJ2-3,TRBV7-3,CASSLEALLAAPGDTQYF,TGTGCCAGCAGCTTAGAGGCGCTCCTAGCGGCTCCTGGGGATACGCAGTATTTT